A selection of T cell receptor beta chains follows, all from one sample in a study of regulatory T cells in long-lasting Graves disease. TCRdb re-called the multiplex PCR reads with MiXCR, one entry per CDR3 protein. The sample has fewer than 550,000 distinct CDR3 sequences, roughly 17% seen once; the top ten hold about 25%. The sample was also linked to a second study, of T cells in Graves' hyperthyroidism and ophthalmopathy.

The sample in question was peripheral blood mononuclear cells (PBMCs), obtained at new diagnosis, from a patient treated with antithyroid drugs. Receptors were obtained from a young woman with Graves disease. The CDR3 runs from the conserved cysteine through the conserved F or W. A D gene is named only where the DNA matches it firmly. Not all rows give a size; the values are once, few, many and, for expanded clones, a class.

>.|TRBV20-1|TRBJ2-4|.
CSARDLGVQYF
TGCAGTGCTAGAGATCTTGGCGTTCAGTACTTC
>TRBD2|TRBV2|TRBJ2-7|.
CASSEGGGSSYEQYF
TGTGCCAGCAGTGAAGGTGGCGGGAGCTCCTACGAGCAGTACTTC
>TRBD2|TRBV5-5|TRBJ2-1|few
CASRLGLAGRLYNEQFF
TGTGCCAGCAGGCTGGGACTAGCGGGACGACTTTACAATGAGCAGTTCTTC
>.|TRBV7-8|TRBJ1-5|.
CASSLRRPGDINQPQHF
TGTGCCAGCAGCTTAAGACGGCCGGGGGACATCAATCAGCCCCAGCATTTT
>TRBD2|TRBV6-5|TRBJ2-5|many
CASSSMGLLTSGSRETQYF
TGTGCCAGCAGTTCGATGGGACTGTTGACAAGCGGGAGCCGAGAGACCCAGTACTTC
>.|TRBV20-1|TRBJ2-7|many
CSASLIRNEQYF
TGCAGTGCTAGTCTAATTAGGAACGAGCAGTACTTC
>TRBD2|TRBV28|TRBJ2-7|many
CASSGTSGMSGYEQYF
TGTGCCAGCAGTGGGACTAGCGGGATGTCGGGATACGAGCAGTACTTC
>.|TRBV5-6|TRBJ2-1|few
CASSPIGGEQFF
TGTGCCAGCAGCCCGATAGGGGGGGAGCAGTTCTTC
>.|TRBV7-9|TRBJ2-7|many
CASSLSAGDEQYF
TGTGCCAGCAGCTTATCGGCTGGTGACGAGCAGTACTTC
>TRBD1|TRBV29-1|TRBJ2-3|few
CSALPQQGLHTDTQYF
TGCAGCGCCCTCCCCCAACAGGGGCTCCACACAGATACGCAGTATTTT
>.|TRBV20-1|TRBJ2-4|.
CSARDDWGNIQYF
TGCAGTGCTAGGGATGACTGGGGGAACATTCAGTACTTC
>.|TRBV4-1|TRBJ2-2|many
CASSHPGVGELFF
TGCGCCAGCAGCCACCCGGGAGTCGGGGAGCTGTTTTTT
>TRBD2|TRBV19|TRBJ2-7|few
CASSCPGLAEHSYEQYF
TGTGCCAGTAGTTGTCCGGGACTAGCGGAACACTCCTACGAGCAGTACTTC
>.|TRBV11-2|TRBJ2-2|many
CASSLIPENTGELFF
TGTGCCAGCAGCTTAATACCAGAGAACACCGGGGAGCTGTTTTTT
>.|TRBV28|TRBJ2-1|many
CASSDIRFDLTNEQFF
TGTGCCAGTAGCGATATAAGGTTCGACTTGACCAATGAGCAGTTCTTC
>TRBD2|TRBV3-1|TRBJ2-1|.
CASSQDPLAGYNEQFF
TGTGCCAGCAGCCAAGATCCCCTAGCGGGATACAATGAGCAGTTCTTC
>.|TRBV18|TRBJ2-3|many
CASSLPTEPDTQYF
TGTGCCAGCTCACTCCCCACAGAGCCAGATACGCAGTATTTT
>.|TRBV20-1|TRBJ2-3|many
CSARSWGLADTQYF
TGCAGTGCTAGGAGCTGGGGCCTGGCAGATACGCAGTATTTT
>TRBD2|TRBV12-3/TRBV12-4|TRBJ2-5|many
CASSHQSGLAGQETQYF
TGTGCCAGCAGCCACCAATCCGGACTAGCGGGACAAGAGACCCAGTACTTC
>TRBD1|TRBV28|TRBJ1-5|.
CASTWDRGRVGPQHF
TGTGCCAGCACTTGGGACAGGGGGCGGGTCGGGCCCCAGCATTTT
>.|TRBV5-5|TRBJ1-3|.
CASSSEGLSGNTIYF
TGTGCCAGCAGCTCGGAGGGTCTTTCTGGAAACACCATATATTTT
>.|TRBV30|TRBJ1-2|.
CAWSPTNYGYTF
TGTGCCTGGAGCCCGACTAACTATGGCTACACCTTC
>TRBD2|TRBV6-2/TRBV6-3|TRBJ2-7|many
CASSYSGGSPYEQYF
TGTGCCAGCAGTTACTCGGGAGGGTCACCCTACGAGCAGTACTTC
>TRBD1|TRBV13|TRBJ2-1|many
CASSPGTVGEQFF
TGTGCCAGCAGCCCCGGGACAGTCGGTGAGCAGTTCTTC
>.|TRBV5-1|TRBJ2-1|.
CASSLVGAHSYNEQFF
TGCGCCAGCAGCTTGGTCGGCGCCCACTCCTACAATGAGCAGTTCTTC
>.|TRBV12-3/TRBV12-4|TRBJ2-4|many
CASSHTVRLAKNIQYF
TGTGCCAGCAGCCACACAGTTCGGTTAGCCAAAAACATTCAGTACTTC
>TRBD1|TRBV14|TRBJ2-2|many
CASSRTGGFGELFF
TGTGCCAGCAGCCGGACAGGGGGATTCGGGGAGCTGTTTTTT
>.|TRBV15|TRBJ2-3|many
CATSTGTADTQYF
TGTGCCACCAGCACGGGGACCGCAGATACGCAGTATTTT
>TRBD2|TRBV30|TRBJ2-1|few
CAWSAGTSGREVRDEQFF
TGTGCCTGGAGTGCTGGGACTAGCGGGAGGGAGGTGAGGGATGAGCAGTTCTTC
>.|TRBV28|TRBJ2-7|many
CASSFGTWNEQYF
TGTGCCAGCAGTTTCGGAACTTGGAACGAGCAGTACTTC
>.|TRBV3-1|TRBJ1-2|.
CASSRRTGGVDYGYTF
TGTGCCAGCAGCCGACGGACGGGTGGGGTAGACTATGGCTACACCTTC
>.|TRBV3-1|TRBJ2-2|many
CASSRLELNTGELFF
TGTGCCAGCAGCCGGTTGGAGTTGAACACCGGGGAGCTGTTTTTT
>.|TRBV6-5|TRBJ2-3|.
CASSLLPGGAAQGTDTQYF
TGTGCCAGCAGCTTACTCCCTGGGGGCGCGGCACAAGGGACAGATACGCAGTATTTT
>.|TRBV12-3/TRBV12-4|TRBJ1-2|few
CASSFPGPGGYTF
TGTGCCAGCAGTTTTCCGGGACCCGGAGGCTACACCTTC
>.|TRBV25-1|TRBJ1-4|.
CASSDSGALGEKLFF
TGTGCCAGCAGTGATTCTGGGGCTTTGGGTGAAAAACTGTTTTTT
>TRBD2|TRBV11-2|TRBJ2-3|many
CASSLVASWGGDTQYF
TGTGCCAGCAGCTTGGTCGCTAGCTGGGGGGGAGATACGCAGTATTTT
>TRBD2|TRBV29-1|TRBJ2-7|few
CSVEGDGGDYEQYF
TGCAGCGTTGAAGGGGACGGGGGGGACTACGAGCAGTACTTC
>.|TRBV7-2|TRBJ2-2|.
CASSLEPAATGELFF
TGTGCCAGCAGCTTAGAACCGGCGGCCACCGGGGAGCTGTTTTTT
>TRBD2|TRBV20-1|TRBJ2-7|.
CSASRLAGTYGQYF
TGCAGTGCTAGTAGACTAGCGGGAACCTACGGGCAGTACTTC
>TRBD1|TRBV5-1|TRBJ2-7|.
CASSLELDRAYEQYF
TGCGCCAGCAGCTTGGAGTTGGACAGGGCCTACGAGCAGTACTTC
>.|TRBV7-9|TRBJ1-3|few
CASSEQQNSGNTIYF
TGTGCCAGCAGCGAACAACAAAACTCTGGAAACACCATATATTTT
>.|TRBV20-1|TRBJ1-6|.
CSAERGQTLSYNSPLHF
TGCAGTGCCGAGCGAGGACAGACTCTCTCCTATAATTCACCCCTCCACTTT